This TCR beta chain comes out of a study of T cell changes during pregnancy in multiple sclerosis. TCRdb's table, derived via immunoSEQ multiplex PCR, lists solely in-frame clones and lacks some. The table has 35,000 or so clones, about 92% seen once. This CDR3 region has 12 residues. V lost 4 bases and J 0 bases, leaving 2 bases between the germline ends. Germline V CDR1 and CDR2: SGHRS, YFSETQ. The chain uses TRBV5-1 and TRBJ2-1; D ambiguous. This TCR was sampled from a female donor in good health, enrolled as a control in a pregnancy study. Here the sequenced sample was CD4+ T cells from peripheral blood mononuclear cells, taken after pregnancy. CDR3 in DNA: TGCGCCAGCAGCCACTCCTACAATGAGCAGTTCTTC. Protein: CASSHSYNEQFF.